The 25 T cell receptor beta chains listed next were all sequenced from one sample in a study of T-cell memory formation after mild COVID-19. From the 5' RACE reads, TCRdb called clonotypes with MiXCR, one entry per CDR3 protein. The sample comprises hundreds of thousands of distinct CDR3 sequences, roughly 26% of which are singletons, and about 10% rests with the top ten. The source material was PBMCs or a T cell subset sorted from them (not recorded which). The source of these receptors is an adult woman who had mild COVID-19 (a few samples of this study predate the infection). Cell type and time point are not known.

This clonotype was counted many times. CDR3 nucleotide sequence: TGTGCCAGCAGTGCCTGGTTAGACTCCTCCTACGAGCAGTACTTC. Residues: CASSAWLDSSYEQYF. This chain links TRBV6-2 or TRBV6-3 with TRBJ2-7; D is ambiguous. The germline gives CDR1 MNHEY, CDR2 SVGEGT. The CDR3 length is 15 residues. V was clipped by 5 bases and J by 0 bases, with 14 bases between them.

This clonotype occurred a few times. The J gene is TRBJ1-5, the V gene TRBV12-3 or TRBV12-4; 7 bases fit TRBD1. The CDR3 totals 17 residues. The V and J ends lost 3 bases and 3 bases, in that order; junction bases with no gene match: 11. CDR3 DNA: TGTGCCAGCAGTTTGACTTCAGGGGGATCTTACAATCAGCCCCAGCATTTT. As protein: CASSLTSGGSYNQPQHF.

As DNA, the CDR3 is TGTGCCAGCAGTTTTAGCGGGGGTGGAGATACGCAGTATTTT. Residues: CASSFSGGGDTQYF. The chain employs TRBV12-3 or TRBV12-4 and TRBJ2-3; the match to TRBD2 covers 9 bases. This CDR3 region has 14 residues. With 3 bases clipped from V and 5 bases from J, the junction kept 3 bases outside the gene matches.

This chain joins TRBV20-1 and TRBJ2-7; TRBD1 agrees at 7 bases. The CDR3 runs 14 residues. Losses at the gene ends were 3 bases for V and 2 bases for J; bases not matched to a gene: 7. CDR1 and CDR2 from the germline V gene are DFQATT and SNEGSKA (reference sequence). CDR3 DNA: TGCAGTGCTAGCCCCCTGGGGACAGCCTACGAGCAGTACTTC. This encodes CSASPLGTAYEQYF.

The V and J genes are TRBV5-6 and TRBJ2-2, with D possibly matching TRBD1 (5 bases). The CDR3 sequence is 16 residues long. Germline V gene lookup returns CDR1 SGHDT and CDR2 YYEEEE. The V gene lost 6 bases and the J gene lost 0 bases, with 15 bases spanning the gap. CDR3 sequence (DNA): TGTGCCAGCAATGTCCTAGGGGCCTCGAACACCGGGGAGCTGTTTTTT. Amino acids: CASNVLGASNTGELFF.

The chain has TRBV29-1 and TRBJ2-1; 10 bases agree with TRBD1. CDR1 is SQVTM and CDR2 is ANQGSEA in the germline V gene. V lost 3 bases to trimming and J lost 6 bases; unmatched junction nucleotides: 8. The CDR3 totals 15 residues. The CDR3 sequence is CSVERPGQGINEQFF. Here the CDR3 DNA reads TGCAGCGTTGAGAGGCCGGGACAGGGGATCAATGAGCAGTTCTTC.

The chain carries TRBV30 and TRBJ2-2, with D unresolved. The V end was cut by 1 base, the J end by 3 bases, with 18 bases between. The CDR3 covers 17 residues. Per the germline V gene, CDR1 is GTSNPN and CDR2 is SVGIG (reference sequence). The CDR3 bases are TGTGCCTGGAGTGGAGACTTATCGGGCGACGACACCGGGGAGCTGTTTTTT. It codes for CAWSGDLSGDDTGELFF.

V gene TRBV12-3 or TRBV12-4 combines with J gene TRBJ1-2; no definite D call. The CDR3 consists of 13 residues. V was trimmed by 3 bases and J by 8 bases, leaving 13 bases between them. The CDR3 here is CASSFRPKVGYTF. CDR3 coding DNA: TGTGCCAGCAGTTTCCGCCCGAAGGTCGGCTACACCTTC.

V is TRBV15 and J is TRBJ2-7; TRBD1 or TRBD2 may be the D gene (5 bases each). The germline gives CDR1 LNHNV, CDR2 YYDKDF (reference sequence). The CDR3 contains 16 residues. The V end was cut by 5 bases, the J end by 1 base, with 18 bases between. The CDR3 sequence is CATSPAQGWRSYEQYF. The CDR3 bases are TGTGCCACCAGCCCTGCCCAGGGATGGAGGTCCTACGAGCAGTACTTC.

This sequence joins TRBV4-1 and TRBJ1-1; TRBD1 matches at 8 bases. V was pared by 4 bases and J by 4 bases, with 5 bases of the junction left unmatched. Germline V gene lookup returns CDR1 MGHRA and CDR2 YSYEKL. This CDR3 has 14 residues. CDR3 coding DNA: TGCGCCAGCAGCCGAGTTACAGGGGGCACTGAAGCTTTCTTT. It encodes CASSRVTGGTEAFF.

This clonotype appeared a single time. The CDR3 DNA is TGTGCCAGCAGCCAGGGAGGGAGAGGTGGCTACACCTTC. Its translation: CASSQGGRGGYTF. The chain carries TRBV14 and TRBJ1-2; D call uncertain. The germline V gene has CDR1 SGHDN and CDR2 FVKESK. V was pared by 3 bases and J by 7 bases, with 12 bases between. CDR3 length: 13 amino acids.

The chain uses TRBV19 and TRBJ2-5; 9 bases map to TRBD1. The V segment lost 10 bases and the J segment 2 bases; nucleotides outside the gene matches: 8. Germline lookup yields CDR1 LNHDA and CDR2 SQIVND (reference sequence). This CDR3 region has 14 residues. The CDR3 region is CATSMDRGQETQYF. CDR3 nucleotides: TGTGCCACATCCATGGACAGGGGTCAAGAGACCCAGTACTTC.

The table lists this clonotype with a few counts. This chain links TRBV24-1 with TRBJ1-2, with 10 bases matching TRBD1. There are 15 residues in the CDR3. CDR1 is KGHDR, CDR2 SFDVKD, per germline. J gave up 5 bases and V 4 bases, and 6 bases lay outside the gene matches. The CDR3 here is CATSEGTGVRYGYTF. The CDR3 region has the DNA TGTGCCACCAGTGAAGGGACAGGGGTTCGGTATGGCTACACCTTC.

V and J are TRBV7-9 and TRBJ1-1; 8 bases agree with TRBD1. Losses at the gene ends were 2 bases for V and 3 bases for J; bases not matched to a gene: 5. CDR1 and CDR2 from the germline V gene are SEHNR and FQNEAQ (reference sequence). The CDR3 is 15 residues long. The CDR3 coding sequence is TGTGCCAGCAGCTTACCCAGGGGGCGCGACACTGAAGCTTTCTTT. It is translated as CASSLPRGRDTEAFF. Supplemented by reference TRBV7-9 and TRBJ1-1, the full variable domain reads DTGVSQNPRHKITKRGQNVTFRCDPISEHNRLYWYRQTLGQGPEFLTYFQNEAQLEKSRLLSDRFSAERPKGSFSTLEIQRTEQGDSAMYLCASSLPRGRDTEAFFGQGTRLTVV.

The chain links TRBV29-1 to TRBJ2-1; D gene unclear. V shed 5 bases and J shed 2 bases, with 10 bases lying between them. The CDR3 is 13 residues long. The germline V gene encodes CDR1 SQVTM and CDR2 ANQGSEA. The CDR3 bases are TGCAGCGTTCAACAGCCAGCCTACAATGAGCAGTTCTTC. Its translation: CSVQQPAYNEQFF.

The chain links TRBV13 to TRBJ2-3, with TRBD2 as a possible D gene (7 bases). CDR1 is PRHDT, CDR2 FYEKMQ, per germline (reference sequence). V was trimmed by 4 bases and J by 2 bases, leaving 19 bases between them. The CDR3 contains 17 residues. The CDR3 sequence is CASSSFGGLNFTDTQYF. In nucleotides, the CDR3 is TGTGCCAGCAGCTCATTCGGGGGGCTAAATTTCACAGATACGCAGTATTTT.

V gene TRBV6-2 or TRBV6-3 combines with J gene TRBJ1-1, with unresolved D. V lost 2 bases and J lost 3, with 13 bases in between. This CDR3 has 15 residues. Germline V lookup: CDR1 MNHEY, CDR2 SVGEGT. CDR3 DNA: TGTGCCAGCAGTTACGCCAGCCCGGGGTACACTGAAGCTTTCTTT. Translated: CASSYASPGYTEAFF.

V and J are TRBV6-2 or TRBV6-3 and TRBJ2-7, with TRBD1 matching 9 bases. The length of the CDR3 is 14 residues. The ends lost 1 base at V and 6 bases at J; junction bases unmatched: 4. Germline V gene lookup returns CDR1 MNHEY and CDR2 SVGEGT. CDR3 DNA: TGTGCCAGCAGTTACTTTGGACAGGGGACCGAGCAGTACTTC. Its protein is CASSYFGQGTEQYF.

J is TRBJ2-5 and V is TRBV5-4; no firm D call. Germline V CDR1 and CDR2: SGHNT, YYREEE (reference sequence). There are 14 residues in the CDR3. V was cut by 0 bases and J by 4 bases, with 10 bases left in between. CDR3 in DNA: TGTGCCAGCAGCTTGGAGGGCCCCAGAGAGACCCAGTACTTC. Amino acid sequence: CASSLEGPRETQYF. The full variable domain, in which reference TRBV5-4 and TRBJ2-5 provide the parts outside the CDR3, is ETGVTQSPTHLIKTRGQQVTLRCSSQSGHNTVSWYQQALGQGPQFIFQYYREEENGRGNFPPRFSGLQFPNYSSELNVNALELDDSALYLCASSLEGPRETQYFGPGTRLLVL.

The chain has TRBV7-9 and TRBJ2-3, with TRBD1 identical over 7 bases. CDR3 size: 15 residues. V shed 5 bases and J 6 bases; nucleotides not matched to a gene: 11. The germline gives CDR1 SEHNR, CDR2 FQNEAQ (reference sequence). CDR3 residues: CASSPGQPLLDTQYF. CDR3 bases: TGTGCCAGCAGCCCGGGACAGCCCCTCTTGGATACGCAGTATTTT. Combining the CDR3 with reference TRBV7-9 and TRBJ2-3 gives the whole variable domain DTGVSQNPRHKITKRGQNVTFRCDPISEHNRLYWYRQTLGQGPEFLTYFQNEAQLEKSRLLSDRFSAERPKGSFSTLEIQRTEQGDSAMYLCASSPGQPLLDTQYFGPGTRLTVL.

The chain combines TRBV6-5 with TRBJ2-1; 11 bases agree with TRBD2. This CDR3 has 17 amino acids. In germline, CDR1 is MNHEY, CDR2 SVGAGI. Trimming removed 4 bases from V and 6 bases from J; junction bases left unmatched: 11. CDR3 DNA sequence: TGTGCCAGCAGTTCCAATCAACTAGCGGGAGCGGTCAATGAGCAGTTCTTC. Protein: CASSSNQLAGAVNEQFF.

This clonotype has just a few counts. The V and J genes are TRBV7-2 and TRBJ2-4, with 10 positions matching TRBD2. CDR3 size: 18 residues. Germline-derived CDR1 and CDR2 are SGHTA and FQGNSA. Unmatched junction bases numbered 14, after V lost 3 bases and J lost 6 bases. DNA of the CDR3: TGTGCCAGCAGCTTCCAAAACGAGCGGGAGGGCTGGTCAAACATTCAGTACTTC. Translating gives CASSFQNEREGWSNIQYF.

In its sample, this clonotype was seen a few times. V gene TRBV9 combines with J gene TRBJ2-1; perhaps TRBD2 as D (6 bases). V was clipped by 0 bases and J by 4 bases, with 14 bases between them. This CDR3 has 16 amino acids. The germline V gene encodes CDR1 SGDLS and CDR2 YYNGEE. CDR3 DNA: TGTGCCAGCAGCGTAGCGGGATTTAGCGGTTACAATGAGCAGTTCTTC. This gives the protein CASSVAGFSGYNEQFF.

The chain links TRBV5-1 to TRBJ2-3, with 8 bases fitting TRBD1. After removal of 4 bases from V and 1 base from J, the junction contained 5 bases not matched to a gene. There are 15 residues in the CDR3. Germline CDR1 SGHRS, CDR2 YFSETQ. CDR3 loop: CASSILTGGTDTQYF. The DNA for the CDR3 is TGCGCCAGCAGCATTTTGACAGGGGGCACAGATACGCAGTATTTT. The full variable domain, completed using reference TRBV5-1 and TRBJ2-3, is KAGVTQTPRYLIKTRGQQVTLSCSPISGHRSVSWYQQTPGQGLQFLFEYFSETQRNKGNFPGRFSGRQFSNSRSEMNVSTLELGDSALYLCASSILTGGTDTQYFGPGTRLTVL.

This clonotype occurred a few times. This chain links TRBV18 with TRBJ1-1; 8 bases fit TRBD1. With 6 bases clipped from V and 3 bases from J, the junction kept 9 bases outside the gene matches. The CDR3 runs 15 residues. Looked up from germline, CDR1 is KGHSH and CDR2 is LQKENI. CDR3 coding DNA: TGTGCCAGCTCCCGGACAGGGCAAAGGGACACTGAAGCTTTCTTT. Translating gives CASSRTGQRDTEAFF. Complete variable domain (other parts from reference TRBV18 and TRBJ1-1): NAGVMQNPRHLVRRRGQEARLRCSPMKGHSHVYWYRQLPEEGLKFMVYLQKENIIDESGMPKERFSAEFPKEGPSILRIQQVVRGDSAAYFCASSRTGQRDTEAFFGQGTRLTVV.